This T cell receptor beta chain derives from a study of T cells after yellow fever vaccination. Overall study findings and caveats: Among all clonotypes, a small share was observed in both CD4 and CD8 compartments. Abundant contaminating clonotypes from the bulk population could appear in FACS-sorted repertoires. When the response was secondary, it was weaker but reached its peak faster, day 5 versus 15. Post-booster repertoires again held most primary-vaccination clones (about 95% CD4, 88% CD8).

Germline assignment: CDR1 SGHTA and CDR2 FQGNSA. With V trimmed by 2 bases and J by 7 bases, 8 bases remained unmatched. This CDR3 contains 15 residues. This clonotype was observed at least ten times. MiXCR, run by TCRdb on the 5' RACE reads, gives a single entry per CDR3 protein. The table has over 35,000 distinct CDR3 sequences, just under 6.5% seen once. The clonotype was recovered from a man aged 25-40 years who received the YFV17D yellow fever vaccine. The rearrangement joins TRBV7-2 to TRBJ2-1, with 7 bases matching TRBD2. Material: PBMCs, either bulk or a sorted T-cell subset (CD4+, CD8+, memory, or dextramer-sorted; not recorded which), obtained 45 days after the yellow fever booster vaccination. Here the CDR3 reads CASSLLGTMGNEQFF. CDR3 DNA sequence: TGTGCCAGCAGCTTATTAGGGACTATGGGGAATGAGCAGTTCTTC.